This T cell receptor (beta chain) came from a study of blood T cell repertoires in COVID-19. Study background: Spain, Italy and the United States supplied samples that represented acute and convalescent COVID-19. In each case, the material was cDNA or gDNA derived from T cells, B-cell-depleted T cells, or PBMCs.

Repertoires were generated with immunoSEQ multiplex PCR, while TCRdb's copy carries only in-frame clones and drops some. The profile shows about 220,000 clones, roughly four fifths of them singletons. Trimming cost V 3 bases and J 0 bases; bases outside gene matches: 3. Germline V gives CDR1 SGHDT, CDR2 YYEEEE. The CDR3 totals 14 residues. Those who participated ranged in age from roughly 18 to 89 years and resided in 20 to 25 US areas. Which cohort a participant joined came from the clinical history participants gave. The specimen sequenced was PBMCs or T cells enriched from blood (not recorded which). The chain links TRBV5-6 to TRBJ2-7, with 7 bases lining up with TRBD1. This TCR was recovered from a woman aged 55-70 years who had recovered from COVID-19. This CDR3 reads CASSYRGSSYEQYF. The CDR3 DNA is TGTGCCAGCAGCTACAGGGGAAGCTCCTACGAGCAGTACTTC.